A selection of T cell receptor beta chains follows, all from one sample in a study of control samples from healthy donors and cancer patients. The repertoire was sequenced with immunoSEQ multiplex PCR; TCRdb's copy has only in-frame clones and lacks some. The sample lists 70,000 or so clones; approximately 88% were seen once. The specimen was PBMCs. The origin of the receptors is a woman in her fifties or sixties with lung cancer. The CDR3 runs from the conserved cysteine through the conserved F or W. The D gene is left open where the match is weak. Clone size is shown for a subset of rows, as once, few, many or a class of expanded clone.

>NA|TRBV19|TRBJ1-1|NA
TGTGCCAGTAGTATCGGCGGGGCGCGCGCTGAAGCTTTCTTT
CASSIGGARAEAFF
>NA|TRBV2|TRBJ2-7|TRBD1
TGTGCCAGCAGTGGGGGACAGTCCTACGAGCAGTACTTC
CASSGGQSYEQYF
>NA|TRBV27|TRBJ1-3|TRBD1
TGTGCCAGCAGGGGACAGGGTACGGGTGGAAACACCATATATTTT
CASRGQGTGGNTIYF
>NA|TRBV27|TRBJ1-5|NA
TGTGCCAGCAGCCCGGGACGGATTAGCAATCAGCCCCAGCATTTT
CASSPGRISNQPQHF
>NA|TRBV20-1|TRBJ1-2|NA
TGCAGTGCTAGAGAAAAGGGTGGCTACACCTTC
CSAREKGGYTF
>NA|TRBV19|TRBJ2-2|NA
TGTGCCAGTAGACCGCAGACAGCGAACACCGGGGAGCTGTTTTTT
CASRPQTANTGELFF
>NA|TRBV7-2|TRBJ1-1|NA
TGTGCCAGCAGCTTACTAGTCGGTCGTTCAGGGTTCCGAGCTTTCTTT
CASSLLVGRSGFRAFF
>NA|TRBV28|TRBJ1-3|NA
TGTGCCAGCAGTCCAACGAAAGCCGGTAAAGGTGGAAACACCATATATTTT
CASSPTKAGKGGNTIYF
>NA|TRBV6-5|TRBJ1-2|TRBD1
TGTGCCAGCAAGGGACAGCTCTATGGCTACACCTTC
CASKGQLYGYTF
>NA|TRBV19|TRBJ1-2|TRBD1
TGTGCCAGTAGCCGGACAGGGGAATATGGCTACACCTTC
CASSRTGEYGYTF
>NA|TRBV28|TRBJ2-3|TRBD2
TGTGCCAGCAGTAGCGGGGGGTCCACAGATACGCAGTATTTT
CASSSGGSTDTQYF
>NA|TRBV19|TRBJ2-1|TRBD2
TGTGCCAGTAGCATAGCGGGGGGGCGCGGCTCCTACAATGAGCAGTTCTTC
CASSIAGGRGSYNEQFF
>NA|TRBV6-5|TRBJ1-4|NA
TGTGCCAGCAGTTACTCAGGGGCGCCGGATGAAAAACTGTTTTTT
CASSYSGAPDEKLFF
>NA|TRBV6-5|TRBJ1-1|NA
TGTGCCAGCAGGCCGGGACCGATGAACACTGAAGCTTTCTTT
CASRPGPMNTEAFF
>NA|TRBV18|TRBJ1-3|NA
TGTGCCAGCTCACCACCGGCAGGATCTGGAAACACCATATATTTT
CASSPPAGSGNTIYF
>few|TRBV27|TRBJ1-1|NA
TGTGCCAGCAGTTTATTCCAGGGTTACGAAGCTTTCTTT
CASSLFQGYEAFF
>NA|TRBV5-5|TRBJ1-1|NA
TGTGCCAGCAGCTTGTTTGGGGTAGAAACTGAAGCTTTCTTT
CASSLFGVETEAFF
>few|TRBV6-1|TRBJ1-1|NA
TGTGCCAGCAGTGAAAGAGGGAGAACTGAAGCTTTCTTT
CASSERGRTEAFF
>NA|TRBV10-3|TRBJ1-2|NA
TGTGCCATCAGGTCCGGGGCCGTCTATGGCTACACCTTC
CAIRSGAVYGYTF
>NA|TRBV7-8|TRBJ1-5|TRBD1
TGTGCCAGCAGCCCTGGGACAGGGAATAGCAATCAGCCCCAGCATTTT
CASSPGTGNSNQPQHF
>NA|TRBV5-5|TRBJ1-1|TRBD1
TGTGCCAGCAGCCCCGACAGGGGCACCTCAACTGAAGCTTTCTTT
CASSPDRGTSTEAFF
>NA|TRBV19|TRBJ1-1|NA
TGTGCCAGTAGGAGAGGTAGCATGAACACTGAAGCTTTCTTT
CASRRGSMNTEAFF
>NA|TRBV6-5|TRBJ1-2|TRBD1
TGTGCCAGCAGTTACCGGGACAGGGAGGATGGCTACACCTTC
CASSYRDREDGYTF
>few|TRBV6-5|TRBJ1-4|NA
TGTGCCACCATCTTGGGTGAAAAACTGTTTTTT
CATILGEKLFF
>NA|TRBV7-2|TRBJ1-1|TRBD1
TGTGCCAGCAGCTCCCGACAGGGGCCCACTGAAGCTTTCTTT
CASSSRQGPTEAFF
>NA|TRBV28|TRBJ2-1|NA
TGTGCCAGCAGTCCGTCCGGGACCCAGGTTGATGAGCAGTTCTTC
CASSPSGTQVDEQFF
>NA|TRBV7-2|TRBJ1-6|TRBD1
TGTGCCAGCAGTCCACCGGGACAGGGGTATTCACCCCTCCACTTT
CASSPPGQGYSPLHF
>NA|TRBV29-1|TRBJ1-2|NA
TGCAGCGTTGCAGAGGGCTTGGACTATGGCTACACCTTC
CSVAEGLDYGYTF
>NA|TRBV15|TRBJ1-6|NA
TGTGCCACCAGCAGAGATACTGACTCACCCCTCCACTTT
CATSRDTDSPLHF
>NA|TRBV11-3|TRBJ2-3|TRBD2
TGTGCCAGCAGCTTAGATGCTAGCGGGGGCACAGATACGCAGTATTTT
CASSLDASGGTDTQYF
>NA|TRBV5-4|TRBJ1-2|NA
TGTGCCAGCAGCCAGACAGGCGTTGTCTATGGCTACACCTTC
CASSQTGVVYGYTF
>NA|TRBV5-5|TRBJ2-6|TRBD1
TGTGCCAGCAGCTTGCGACAGGGATCCGACTCTGGGGCCAACGTCCTGACTTTC
CASSLRQGSDSGANVLTF
>NA|TRBV28|TRBJ1-5|NA
TGTGCCAGCCACACACGGGACGAATATCGTGAGCCCCAGCATTTT
CASHTRDEYREPQHF
>NA|TRBV6-5|TRBJ2-7|NA
TGTGCCAGCAGTTACTCGCCAGGAAGCTCCTACGAGCAGTACTTC
CASSYSPGSSYEQYF
>NA|TRBV9|TRBJ1-5|NA
TGTGCCAGCAGCCCCGAGGATAGCAATCAGCCCCAGCATTTT
CASSPEDSNQPQHF
>NA|TRBV3-1/TRBV3-2|TRBJ1-2|NA
TGTGCCAGTGGTAAATGGGGGCTTGGTTATGGCTACACCTTC
CASGKWGLGYGYTF